Listed below are T cell receptor beta chains from one sample, sequenced in a study of control samples from healthy donors and cancer patients. Only in-frame clones appear in the TCRdb table, and some are missing; sequencing was by immunoSEQ multiplex PCR. The top ten hold around 3.8% of the sample, which has about 55,000 clones, around 90% seen once. The specimen sequenced was blood. The source is a man aged 45 to 65 in good health. CDR3s include the opening cysteine and the closing phenylalanine or tryptophan. The D gene is left open where the match is weak. Clone size appears in some rows only: once, few, many, or a class for an expanded clone.

V gene: TRBV5-8
J gene: TRBJ2-2
clone size: once
D gene: TRBD1
CDR3 protein: CASSPWGTAVDTGELFF
CDR3 DNA: TGTGCCAGCAGCCCCTGGGGGACAGCAGTCGACACCGGGGAGCTGTTTTTT

V gene: TRBV28
J gene: TRBJ2-3
clone size: .
D gene: TRBD2
CDR3 protein: CASFRTSWEADTQYF
CDR3 DNA: TGTGCCAGCTTCAGGACTAGCTGGGAGGCAGATACGCAGTATTTT

V gene: TRBV7-8
J gene: TRBJ2-7
clone size: .
D gene: .
CDR3 protein: CASSLGAGIYSYEQYF
CDR3 DNA: TGTGCCAGCAGCTTAGGGGCGGGAATATACTCCTACGAGCAGTACTTC

V gene: TRBV6-5
J gene: TRBJ2-5
clone size: .
D gene: TRBD1
CDR3 protein: CASTISGQGEETQYF
CDR3 DNA: TGTGCCAGCACCATTTCGGGACAGGGCGAAGAGACCCAGTACTTC

V gene: TRBV29-1
J gene: TRBJ2-5
clone size: .
D gene: TRBD1
CDR3 protein: CSVIQGARETQYF
CDR3 DNA: TGCAGCGTTATACAGGGGGCAAGGGAGACCCAGTACTTC

V gene: TRBV19
J gene: TRBJ1-4
clone size: .
D gene: TRBD1
CDR3 protein: CASRDRGEEKLFF
CDR3 DNA: TGTGCCAGTCGGGACAGGGGTGAAGAAAAACTGTTTTTT

V gene: TRBV6-5
J gene: TRBJ1-5
clone size: .
D gene: .
CDR3 protein: CASSYSGPPPQHF
CDR3 DNA: TGTGCCAGCAGTTACTCGGGACCTCCGCCCCAGCATTTT

V gene: TRBV6-1
J gene: TRBJ2-7
clone size: .
D gene: TRBD2
CDR3 protein: CASSEASAGPFEQYF
CDR3 DNA: TGTGCCAGCAGTGAAGCATCAGCGGGGCCTTTCGAGCAGTACTTC

V gene: TRBV5-1
J gene: TRBJ2-7
clone size: .
D gene: TRBD2
CDR3 protein: CASSAGGPPEQYF
CDR3 DNA: TGCGCCAGCAGCGCGGGAGGGCCCCCCGAGCAGTACTTC

V gene: TRBV6-5
J gene: TRBJ2-1
clone size: .
D gene: TRBD1
CDR3 protein: CASSPGTGYVDEQFF
CDR3 DNA: TGTGCCAGCAGTCCCGGGACAGGGTACGTTGATGAGCAGTTCTTC

V gene: TRBV2
J gene: TRBJ1-5
clone size: .
D gene: .
CDR3 protein: CASSEALNGGNQPQHF
CDR3 DNA: TGTGCCAGCAGTGAAGCGCTTAATGGGGGCAATCAGCCCCAGCATTTT

V gene: TRBV19
J gene: TRBJ1-1
clone size: .
D gene: .
CDR3 protein: CASTGDWGRNTEAFF
CDR3 DNA: TGTGCCAGCACGGGGGATTGGGGTAGGAACACTGAAGCTTTCTTT

V gene: TRBV7-8
J gene: TRBJ1-5
clone size: .
D gene: TRBD1
CDR3 protein: CASSRLVGQGEINQPQHF
CDR3 DNA: TGTGCCAGCAGCCGGCTTGTAGGACAGGGTGAAATCAATCAGCCCCAGCATTTT

V gene: TRBV2
J gene: TRBJ2-7
clone size: .
D gene: TRBD2
CDR3 protein: CASKQSGSGRAYEQYF
CDR3 DNA: TGTGCCAGCAAGCAATCGGGAAGCGGGAGGGCCTACGAGCAGTACTTC

V gene: TRBV27
J gene: TRBJ2-5
clone size: once
D gene: TRBD2
CDR3 protein: CASSPLTSGSETQYF
CDR3 DNA: TGTGCCAGCAGTCCCCTGACTAGCGGGAGTGAGACCCAGTACTTC

V gene: TRBV6-1
J gene: TRBJ1-1
clone size: .
D gene: .
CDR3 protein: CASSEVLGRVGAFF
CDR3 DNA: TGTGCCAGCAGTGAAGTTCTTGGGAGGGTTGGGGCTTTCTTT

V gene: TRBV4-1
J gene: TRBJ2-5
clone size: .
D gene: TRBD2
CDR3 protein: CASSQEFTGGETQYF
CDR3 DNA: TGCGCCAGCAGCCAAGAGTTTACGGGGGGGGAGACCCAGTACTTC

V gene: TRBV28
J gene: TRBJ1-4
clone size: .
D gene: .
CDR3 protein: CASSLSYEKLFF
CDR3 DNA: TGTGCCAGCAGTTTATCATACGAAAAACTGTTTTTT

V gene: TRBV4-3
J gene: TRBJ1-4
clone size: .
D gene: .
CDR3 protein: CASSQGEKLFF
CDR3 DNA: TGCGCCAGCAGCCAGGGTGAAAAACTGTTTTTT

V gene: TRBV14
J gene: TRBJ1-1
clone size: .
D gene: .
CDR3 protein: CASSQWGGANTEAFF
CDR3 DNA: TGTGCCAGCAGCCAGTGGGGGGGCGCCAACACTGAAGCTTTCTTT

V gene: TRBV20-1
J gene: TRBJ2-1
clone size: few
D gene: .
CDR3 protein: CSARGWNEQFF
CDR3 DNA: TGCAGTGCTAGGGGATGGAATGAGCAGTTCTTC

V gene: TRBV9
J gene: TRBJ2-7
clone size: .
D gene: .
CDR3 protein: CASSVTGKASYEQYF
CDR3 DNA: TGTGCCAGCAGCGTGACGGGGAAGGCTTCCTACGAGCAGTACTTC

V gene: TRBV29-1
J gene: TRBJ2-3
clone size: few
D gene: TRBD2
CDR3 protein: CSVEGGRVSTDTQYF
CDR3 DNA: TGCAGCGTTGAAGGAGGGAGGGTGAGCACAGATACGCAGTATTTT

V gene: TRBV28
J gene: TRBJ2-3
clone size: .
D gene: TRBD2
CDR3 protein: CASSPRLAGPTDTQYF
CDR3 DNA: TGTGCCAGCAGCCCCCGACTAGCGGGACCCACAGATACGCAGTATTTT

V gene: TRBV6-1
J gene: TRBJ2-7
clone size: .
D gene: .
CDR3 protein: CASSEVGPTYEQYF
CDR3 DNA: TGTGCCAGCAGTGAAGTGGGGCCGACCTACGAGCAGTACTTC

V gene: TRBV20-1
J gene: TRBJ2-4
clone size: .
D gene: TRBD1
CDR3 protein: CSASGWTGGKNIQYF
CDR3 DNA: TGCAGTGCTAGTGGATGGACAGGAGGCAAAAACATTCAGTACTTC

V gene: TRBV29-1
J gene: TRBJ2-1
clone size: .
D gene: .
CDR3 protein: CSVEVPNRPYNEQFF
CDR3 DNA: TGCAGCGTTGAAGTCCCCAATCGGCCCTACAATGAGCAGTTCTTC

V gene: TRBV27
J gene: TRBJ2-1
clone size: .
D gene: .
CDR3 protein: CASNQQGTGNEQFF
CDR3 DNA: TGTGCCAGCAACCAACAGGGTACGGGCAATGAGCAGTTCTTC

V gene: TRBV28
J gene: TRBJ2-7
clone size: once
D gene: .
CDR3 protein: CASSRNTLGASSYEQYF
CDR3 DNA: TGTGCCAGCAGTCGTAATACATTGGGGGCCAGCTCCTACGAGCAGTACTTC

V gene: TRBV16
J gene: TRBJ1-6
clone size: .
D gene: .
CDR3 protein: CASSQYQGNSPLHF
CDR3 DNA: TGTGCCAGCAGCCAATACCAGGGAAATTCACCCCTCCACTTT

V gene: TRBV30
J gene: TRBJ1-2
clone size: .
D gene: TRBD1
CDR3 protein: CAWSQGGAYGYTF
CDR3 DNA: TGTGCCTGGAGCCAGGGGGGGGCCTATGGCTACACCTTC

V gene: TRBV7-9
J gene: TRBJ2-1
clone size: .
D gene: .
CDR3 protein: CASSQGGPVNEQFF
CDR3 DNA: TGTGCCAGCAGTCAGGGGGGACCGGTCAATGAGCAGTTCTTC

V gene: TRBV2
J gene: TRBJ2-2
clone size: .
D gene: TRBD2
CDR3 protein: CASSPEVAGWVGELFF
CDR3 DNA: TGTGCCAGCAGTCCAGAGGTAGCGGGATGGGTCGGGGAGCTGTTTTTT

V gene: TRBV27
J gene: TRBJ1-3
clone size: few
D gene: .
CDR3 protein: CASSFSGSSGNTIYF
CDR3 DNA: TGTGCCAGCAGTTTCTCAGGGTCCTCTGGAAACACCATATATTTT

V gene: TRBV19
J gene: TRBJ2-7
clone size: .
D gene: .
CDR3 protein: CASSKTAETYEQYF
CDR3 DNA: TGTGCCAGTAGCAAGACAGCGGAAACCTACGAGCAGTACTTC

V gene: TRBV11-3
J gene: TRBJ1-1
clone size: once
D gene: .
CDR3 protein: CASSFTKDTEAFF
CDR3 DNA: TGTGCCAGCAGCTTTACCAAGGACACTGAAGCTTTCTTT

V gene: TRBV3-1/TRBV3-2
J gene: TRBJ1-2
clone size: .
D gene: TRBD1
CDR3 protein: CASSQDGRGRFGYTF
CDR3 DNA: TGTGCCAGCAGCCAAGATGGCAGGGGGCGATTTGGCTACACCTTC

V gene: TRBV19
J gene: TRBJ2-3
clone size: .
D gene: .
CDR3 protein: CASSGTYTDTQYF
CDR3 DNA: TGTGCCAGTAGCGGGACCTACACAGATACGCAGTATTTT

V gene: TRBV11-3
J gene: TRBJ2-2
clone size: .
D gene: TRBD2
CDR3 protein: CASSLSGASGELFF
CDR3 DNA: TGTGCCAGCAGCTTAAGCGGGGCTTCCGGGGAGCTGTTTTTT

V gene: TRBV14
J gene: TRBJ1-3
clone size: .
D gene: TRBD1
CDR3 protein: CASSFRTGGANTIYF
CDR3 DNA: TGTGCCAGCAGCTTCCGGACAGGGGGCGCGAACACCATATATTTT

V gene: TRBV12-3/TRBV12-4
J gene: TRBJ1-2
clone size: .
D gene: .
CDR3 protein: CASSPDGNYGYTF
CDR3 DNA: TGTGCCAGCAGTCCGGACGGTAACTATGGCTACACCTTC

V gene: TRBV7-2
J gene: TRBJ2-5
clone size: .
D gene: TRBD1
CDR3 protein: CASSSRTGPETQYF
CDR3 DNA: TGTGCCAGCAGCTCAAGGACAGGTCCAGAGACCCAGTACTTC

V gene: TRBV3-1/TRBV3-2
J gene: TRBJ2-7
clone size: .
D gene: .
CDR3 protein: CASSLSGHLIYYEQYF
CDR3 DNA: TGTGCCAGCAGCCTCTCCGGGCACCTAATCTACTACGAGCAGTACTTC

V gene: TRBV11-3
J gene: TRBJ2-1
clone size: .
D gene: TRBD2
CDR3 protein: CASSLLGSGRTNEQFF
CDR3 DNA: TGTGCCAGCAGCTTGCTCGGGAGCGGGAGGACCAATGAGCAGTTCTTC

V gene: TRBV19
J gene: TRBJ1-3
clone size: medium-sized
D gene: TRBD1
CDR3 protein: CASSPSQGVSAGNTIYF
CDR3 DNA: TGTGCCAGTAGTCCATCTCAGGGGGTCAGTGCTGGAAACACCATATATTTT

V gene: TRBV9
J gene: TRBJ1-4
clone size: .
D gene: .
CDR3 protein: CASSLGKSGNEKLFF
CDR3 DNA: TGTGCCAGCAGCCTTGGGAAATCCGGTAATGAAAAACTGTTTTTT

V gene: TRBV18
J gene: TRBJ2-3
clone size: .
D gene: TRBD2
CDR3 protein: CASSPMGLAVDTQYF
CDR3 DNA: TGTGCCAGCTCACCAATGGGACTAGCGGTAGATACGCAGTATTTT

V gene: TRBV6-5
J gene: TRBJ2-7
clone size: .
D gene: .
CDR3 protein: CASQRGAEVSYEQYF
CDR3 DNA: TGTGCCAGCCAAAGGGGGGCGGAGGTCTCCTACGAGCAGTACTTC